This T cell receptor (beta chain) was captured in a study of breast tumors, draining lymph nodes, adjacent tissues. Regarding the study as a whole: Luminal-like breast cancer showed significantly higher tumor–nontumor repertoire similarity than basal-like.

Judged by abundance, this clonotype is large. As yet, its antigen is unknown. TCRdb ran MiXCR on the multiplex PCR reads and lists one entry per CDR3 protein. Seen here are roughly 14,000 distinct CDR3 sequences, around 47% observed once, and the top ten hold about 28%. The CDR3 extends over 12 amino acids. The germline V and J ends were trimmed by 6 bases and 8 bases, with 13 bases remaining between them. This sequence joins TRBV12-3 or TRBV12-4 and TRBJ1-2; D is possibly TRBD1 (6 bases). The specimen was tumor-adjacent breast tissue. This clonotype was sampled from a female donor with breast cancer. Some clones in this sample may be carry-over from other donors' samples. The CDR3 sequence: CASSPGQRGYTF. The CDR3 DNA is TGTGCCAGCAGCCCCGGACAGAGAGGCTACACCTTC.